This TCR beta chain was recorded in a study of blood T cells in healthy people across ages. Through a sample-barcoded 5' primer and a J-beta primer mix, a second PCR was run for roughly 7 to 12 cycles. TCRdb itself ran the 5' RACE reads through MiXCR, one entry per CDR3 protein. The data contain about 970,000 distinct CDR3 sequences, roughly 47% of them singletons. Only one count was recorded for this clonotype. Germline lookup yields CDR1 SGHRS and CDR2 YFSETQ. CDR3 length: 15 amino acids. Trimming cost V 0 bases and J 12 bases; bases outside gene matches: 8. The source is a woman aged 60 to 75 in good health. The chain has TRBV5-1 and TRBJ2-1, with TRBD2 matching 11 bases. The sequencing input was blood. CDR3: CASSLGGIAGGMQFF. The CDR3 DNA is TGCGCCAGCAGCTTGGGGGGAATAGCGGGAGGGATGCAGTTCTTC.